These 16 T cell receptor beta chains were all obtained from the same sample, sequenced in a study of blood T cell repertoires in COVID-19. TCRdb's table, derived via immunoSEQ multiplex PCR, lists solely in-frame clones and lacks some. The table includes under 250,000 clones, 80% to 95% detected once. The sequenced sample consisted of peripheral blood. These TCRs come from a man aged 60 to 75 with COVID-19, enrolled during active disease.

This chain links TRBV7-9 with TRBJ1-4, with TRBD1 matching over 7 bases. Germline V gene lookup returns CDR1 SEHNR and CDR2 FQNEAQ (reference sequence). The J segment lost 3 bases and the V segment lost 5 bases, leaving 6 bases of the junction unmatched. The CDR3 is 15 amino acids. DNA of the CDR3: TGTGCCAGCAGCCCGTCAGGGGGTCCTAATGAAAAACTGTTTTTT. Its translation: CASSPSGGPNEKLFF.

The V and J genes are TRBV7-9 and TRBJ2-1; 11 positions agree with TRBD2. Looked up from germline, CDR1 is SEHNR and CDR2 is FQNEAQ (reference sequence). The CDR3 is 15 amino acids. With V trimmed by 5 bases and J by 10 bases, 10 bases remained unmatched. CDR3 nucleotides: TGTGCCAGCAGCACAAGACTAGCGGGGCCAGTGGAGCAGTTCTTC. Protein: CASSTRLAGPVEQFF. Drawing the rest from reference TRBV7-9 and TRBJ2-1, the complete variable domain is DTGVSQNPRHKITKRGQNVTFRCDPISEHNRLYWYRQTLGQGPEFLTYFQNEAQLEKSRLLSDRFSAERPKGSFSTLEIQRTEQGDSAMYLCASSTRLAGPVEQFFGPGTRLTVL.

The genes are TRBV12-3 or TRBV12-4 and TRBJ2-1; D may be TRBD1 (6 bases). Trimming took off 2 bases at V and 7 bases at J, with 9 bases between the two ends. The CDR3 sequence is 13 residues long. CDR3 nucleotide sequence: TGTGCCAGCAGTTTATGGGGGCCGAATGAGCAGTTCTTC. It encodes CASSLWGPNEQFF.

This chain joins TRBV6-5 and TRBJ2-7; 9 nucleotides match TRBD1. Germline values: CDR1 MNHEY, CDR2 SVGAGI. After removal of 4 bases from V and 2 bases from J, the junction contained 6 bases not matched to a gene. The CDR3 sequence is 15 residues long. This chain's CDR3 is CASSSQGAGAYEQYF. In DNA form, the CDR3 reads TGTGCCAGCAGTTCACAGGGGGCGGGCGCCTACGAGCAGTACTTC.

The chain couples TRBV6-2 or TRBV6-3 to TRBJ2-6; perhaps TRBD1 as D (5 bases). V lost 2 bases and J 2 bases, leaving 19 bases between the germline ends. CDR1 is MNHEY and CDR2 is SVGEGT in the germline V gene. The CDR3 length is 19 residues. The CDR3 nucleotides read TGTGCCAGCAGTTACACGAGCAAATCAACAGGCCCTGGGGCCAACGTCCTGACTTTC. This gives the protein CASSYTSKSTGPGANVLTF.

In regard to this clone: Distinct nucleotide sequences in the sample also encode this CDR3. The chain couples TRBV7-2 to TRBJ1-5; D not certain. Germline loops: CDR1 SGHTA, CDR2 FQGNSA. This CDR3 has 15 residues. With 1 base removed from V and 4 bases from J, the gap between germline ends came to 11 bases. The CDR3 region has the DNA TGTGCCAGCAGCTTAGGTTCCGGAGGAAATCAGCCCCAGCATTTT. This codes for CASSLGSGGNQPQHF.

The CDR3 reads CASRKGQTYNEQFF. In DNA form, the CDR3 reads TGTGCCAGCAGGAAGGGACAGACCTACAATGAGCAGTTCTTC. The chain uses TRBV11-2 and TRBJ2-1, with TRBD1 identical over 7 bases. The germline V gene encodes CDR1 SGHAT and CDR2 FQNNGV. The V gene end was trimmed by 6 bases and the J gene end by 2 bases; junction bases not matched to a gene: 4. The CDR3 extends over 14 amino acids.

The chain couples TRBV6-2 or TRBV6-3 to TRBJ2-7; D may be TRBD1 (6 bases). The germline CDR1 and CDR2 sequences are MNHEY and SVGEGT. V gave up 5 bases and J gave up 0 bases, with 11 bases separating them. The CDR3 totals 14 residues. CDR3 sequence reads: CASSPPQGSYEQYF. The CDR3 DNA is TGTGCCAGCAGTCCCCCACAGGGCTCCTACGAGCAGTACTTC.

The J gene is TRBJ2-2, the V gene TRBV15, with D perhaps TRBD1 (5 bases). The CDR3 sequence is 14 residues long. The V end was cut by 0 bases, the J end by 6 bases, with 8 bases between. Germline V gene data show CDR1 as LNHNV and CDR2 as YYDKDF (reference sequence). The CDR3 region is CATSRDRAPGELFF. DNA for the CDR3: TGTGCCACCAGCAGAGACAGGGCCCCCGGGGAGCTGTTTTTT.

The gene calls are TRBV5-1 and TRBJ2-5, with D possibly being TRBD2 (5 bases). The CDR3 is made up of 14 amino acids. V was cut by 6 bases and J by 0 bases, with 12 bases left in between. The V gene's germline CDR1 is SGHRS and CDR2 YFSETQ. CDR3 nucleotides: TGCGCCAGCACCGGGGTAGTGAACCAAGAGACCCAGTACTTC. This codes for CASTGVVNQETQYF.

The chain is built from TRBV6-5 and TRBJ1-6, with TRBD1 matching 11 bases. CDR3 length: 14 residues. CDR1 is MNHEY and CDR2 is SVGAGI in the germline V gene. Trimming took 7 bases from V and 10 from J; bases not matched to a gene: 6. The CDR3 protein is CASTRWTGGSPLHF. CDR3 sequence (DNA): TGTGCCAGCACCCGATGGACAGGGGGCTCACCCCTCCACTTT.

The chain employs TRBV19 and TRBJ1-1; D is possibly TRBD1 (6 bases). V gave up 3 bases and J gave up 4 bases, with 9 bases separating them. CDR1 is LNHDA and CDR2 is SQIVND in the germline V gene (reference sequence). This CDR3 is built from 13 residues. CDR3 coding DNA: TGTGCCAGTAGTATTAGGGACATCACTGAAGCTTTCTTT. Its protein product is CASSIRDITEAFF.

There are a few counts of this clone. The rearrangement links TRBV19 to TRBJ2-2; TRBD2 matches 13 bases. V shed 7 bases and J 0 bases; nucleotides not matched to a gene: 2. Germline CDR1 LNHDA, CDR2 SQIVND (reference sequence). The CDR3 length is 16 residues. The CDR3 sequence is CASITSGRANTGELFF. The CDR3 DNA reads TGTGCCAGTATAACTAGCGGGAGGGCGAACACCGGGGAGCTGTTTTTT.

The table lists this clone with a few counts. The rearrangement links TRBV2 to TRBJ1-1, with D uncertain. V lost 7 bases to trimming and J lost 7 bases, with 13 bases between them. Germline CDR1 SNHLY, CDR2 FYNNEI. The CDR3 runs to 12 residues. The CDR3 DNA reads TGTGCCAGCACTAGGGAGTTCAGTGAAGCTTTCTTT. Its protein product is CASTREFSEAFF.

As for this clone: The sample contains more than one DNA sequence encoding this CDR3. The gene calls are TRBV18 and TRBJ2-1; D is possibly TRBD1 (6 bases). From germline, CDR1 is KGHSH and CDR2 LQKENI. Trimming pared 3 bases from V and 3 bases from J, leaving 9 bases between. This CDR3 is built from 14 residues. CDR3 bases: TGTGCCAGCTCACCTCCGGACAGCTACAATGAGCAGTTCTTC. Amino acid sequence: CASSPPDSYNEQFF.

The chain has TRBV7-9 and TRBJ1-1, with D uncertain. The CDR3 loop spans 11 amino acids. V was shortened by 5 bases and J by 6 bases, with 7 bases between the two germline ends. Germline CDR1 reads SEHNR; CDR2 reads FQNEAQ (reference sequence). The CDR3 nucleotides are TGTGCCAGCAGCCGAGCGGCTGAAGCTTTCTTT. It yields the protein CASSRAAEAFF.